The 30 T cell receptor beta chains below come from one sample, sequenced in a study of TET2 disruption in CD19-targeted CAR T cells. The treatment was: autologous CTL019 cells: CD19 CAR with 4-1BB and CD3 zeta domains. Antigens for these TCRs are unknown. Libraries were prepared by immunoSEQ multiplex PCR; TCRdb keeps only in-frame clonotypes and omits some of them. In all, the sample yields about 26,000 clones. Sequencing used CD8- CAR+ T cells sorted from cultured blood T cells, obtained for CD19 CAR T cell therapy. Subset denoted: CD8-negative CAR-positive T cells from the infusion product. The origin of the receptors is a man in his sixties or seventies with chronic lymphocytic leukemia.

With respect to this clone: With the read ending 3 residues before the CDR3 end, the germline J gene is used to fill in that end. The chain uses TRBV18 and TRBJ1-1, with D unresolved. The CDR3 sequence is 13 residues long. Looked up from germline, CDR1 is KGHSH and CDR2 is LQKENI. The CDR3 DNA, read in part, is TGTGCCAGCTCACCCAGGAGCCAAGAGACA. Translation: CASSPRSQET. The whole CDR3 protein reads CASSPRSQETAFF. Supplemented by reference TRBV18 and TRBJ1-1, the full variable domain reads NAGVMQNPRHLVRRRGQEARLRCSPMKGHSHVYWYRQLPEEGLKFMVYLQKENIIDESGMPKERFSAEFPKEGPSILRIQQVVRGDSAAYFCASSPRSQETAFFGQGTRLTVV.

Of note for this clone: The read ends 3 residues shy of where the CDR3 ends; the end is completed using the germline J gene. This rearrangement joins TRBV20-1 to TRBJ1-6; D gene uncertain. Germline V gives CDR1 DFQATT, CDR2 SNEGSKA (reference sequence). This CDR3 has 12 residues. V dropped 1 base and J dropped 8 bases, with 6 bases sitting between them. The DNA read from the CDR3 is TGCAGTGCTAGAGGTTCGGATTCACCC. Translated: CSARGSDSP. The whole CDR3 region reads CSARGSDSPLHF.

Of note for this clone: Coverage ceases 3 residues before the CDR3 finishes, and the germline J gene fills in the end. The same CDR3 is also encoded by other DNA sequences in this sample. The V gene is TRBV19, the J gene TRBJ1-2; 9 nucleotides align to TRBD1. The CDR3 consists of 15 residues. Germline CDR1 is LNHDA and CDR2 is SQIVND (reference sequence). The CDR3 loop is CASSTKGQGMWGYTF. Incomplete CDR3 DNA: TGTGCCAGTAGTACCAAAGGACAGGGGATGTGGGGC.

This clone is labeled medium-sized based on frequency. The read ends 3 residues before the CDR3 terminus; that terminus is restored from the germline J gene. The J gene is TRBJ2-7, the V gene TRBV7-2; TRBD2 aligns across 7 bases. Germline loops: CDR1 SGHTA, CDR2 FQGNSA. Trimming removed 3 bases from V and 0 bases from J; junction bases left unmatched: 5. This CDR3 has 15 residues. The DNA read from the CDR3 is TGTGCCAGCAGCTTTGCAGCGGGGAACTCCTACGAG. Its translation: CASSFAAGNSYE. The full CDR3 sequence reads CASSFAAGNSYEQYF.

As concerns this clone: Read data end 3 residues before the CDR3 end; the end is taken from the germline J gene. The chain is built from TRBV5-1 and TRBJ2-2; 9 bases agree with TRBD1. Germline V gene lookup returns CDR1 SGHRS and CDR2 YFSETQ. The CDR3 consists of 15 residues. Trimming removed 3 bases from V and 6 bases from J; junction bases left unmatched: 6. The sequenced CDR3 bases are TGCGCCAGCAGCTACGGGACAGGGATAGCCGGGGAG. This translates into CASSYGTGIAGE. In full, the CDR3 reads CASSYGTGIAGELFF.

About this clone itself: The read is 3 residues too short to cover the CDR3 end, so that end is filled in from the germline J gene. This sequence joins TRBV30 and TRBJ1-1; tentative D call: TRBD1 (6 bases). Germline-derived CDR1 and CDR2 are GTSNPN and SVGIG (reference sequence). V was trimmed by 3 bases and J by 6 bases, leaving 20 bases between them. The CDR3 length is 15 residues. CDR3 loop: CAWRGGGRGFSEAFF. The CDR3 DNA, read in part, is TGTGCCTGGAGGGGAGGGGGACGGGGATTCTCTGAA. The whole variable domain, filled in from reference TRBV30 and TRBJ1-1, reads SQTIHQWPATLVQPVGSPLSLECTVEGTSNPNLYWYRQAAGRGLQLLFYSVGIGQISSEVPQNLSASRPQDRQFILSSKKLLLSDSGFYLCAWRGGGRGFSEAFFGQGTRLTVV.

In the case of this clone: The read terminates 3 residues ahead of where the CDR3 ends, so the germline J gene completes it. The identical CDR3 is also encoded by other nucleotide sequences in the sample. The gene calls are TRBV5-1 and TRBJ1-2; 9 bases match TRBD1. V lost 5 bases, J lost 5 bases, and 7 bases stayed unmatched. The CDR3 is 14 residues long. Germline CDR1 and CDR2: SGHRS and YFSETQ. The CDR3 sequence is CASSTQGALYGYTF. CDR3 DNA, as far as it was read: TGCGCCAGCAGTACACAGGGGGCGCTTTATGGC. The variable domain in full, completed from reference TRBV5-1 and TRBJ1-2, reads KAGVTQTPRYLIKTRGQQVTLSCSPISGHRSVSWYQQTPGQGLQFLFEYFSETQRNKGNFPGRFSGRQFSNSRSEMNVSTLELGDSALYLCASSTQGALYGYTFGSGTRLTVV.

A note on this clone: The CDR3 end falls 3 residues outside the read, so it is completed with the germline J gene. The rearrangement uses TRBV5-4 and TRBJ1-2, with D possibly matching TRBD1 (5 bases). The CDR3 sequence is 16 residues long. Germline loops: CDR1 SGHNT, CDR2 YYREEE (reference sequence). V was clipped by 0 bases and J by 4 bases, with 16 bases between them. CDR3 protein: CASSLASRGFGYGYTF. The CDR3 bases that were read are TGTGCCAGCAGCTTGGCCTCTAGGGGCTTCGGCTATGGC.

Concerning this clone itself: The CDR3 end is not reached by the read, which stops 3 residues before it; the germline J gene fills it in. This chain uses TRBV5-1 with TRBJ2-2; possibly TRBD1 for D (6 bases). Germline assignment: CDR1 SGHRS and CDR2 YFSETQ. This CDR3 contains 15 residues. V lost 4 bases, J lost 2 bases, and 12 bases lay in between. The CDR3 spells CASSPLDSNTGELFF. The sequenced part of the CDR3 DNA is TGCGCCAGCAGCCCACTGGACAGTAACACCGGGGAG.

Of note for this clone: With the read ending 3 residues before the CDR3 end, the germline J gene is used to fill in that end. The V gene is TRBV28, the J gene TRBJ2-7; TRBD2 matches at 8 bases. The V and J ends lost 4 bases and 3 bases, in that order; junction bases with no gene match: 8. The germline V gene has CDR1 MDHEN and CDR2 SYDVKM. This CDR3 has 15 amino acids. CDR3 DNA, as far as it was read: TGTGCCAGCAGTTCACCGGGACTAGGGAACTACGAG. It encodes CASSSPGLGNYE. In full, the CDR3 reads CASSSPGLGNYEQYF.

About this clone: The read falls 3 residues short of the CDR3 end, and the missing part is taken from the germline J gene. The chain links TRBV11-1 to TRBJ2-5; 7 bases agree with TRBD1. The V segment lost 2 bases and the J segment 2 bases; nucleotides outside the gene matches: 2. Germline loops: CDR1 SGHAT, CDR2 FQDESV (reference sequence). The CDR3 covers 14 residues. CDR3 DNA (partial): TGTGCCAGCAGCTTATCGGGACAGCAAGAGACC. Residues: CASSLSGQQET. In full, the CDR3 is CASSLSGQQETQYF.

As regards this clone: The read finishes 3 residues shy of the CDR3 end, and the germline J gene is used to complete it. J is TRBJ1-6 and V is TRBV5-1; perhaps TRBD1 as D (6 bases). The CDR3 length is 16 residues. Germline V CDR1 and CDR2: SGHRS, YFSETQ. Trimming shortened V by 7 bases and J by 0 bases, and 14 bases separated the two germline ends. The sequenced CDR3 bases are TGCGCCAGCTCCCGGGACACAAGCTCCTATAATTCACCC. Translation gives CASSRDTSSYNSP. The full-length CDR3 reads as CASSRDTSSYNSPLHF.

Comment on this clone: The missing CDR3 end, 3 residues past where the read stops, is filled in from the germline J gene. This chain uses TRBV5-6 with TRBJ1-2; D perhaps matches TRBD1 (5 bases). The CDR3 extends over 12 amino acids. Per germline, CDR1 SGHDT and CDR2 YYEEEE. Incomplete CDR3 DNA: TGTGCCAGCAGTGGGGGGGATGGGTGT. This gives the protein CASSGGDGC. The full CDR3 sequence reads CASSGGDGCYTF.

About this clone: Read data end 3 residues before the CDR3 end; the end is taken from the germline J gene. The rearrangement joins TRBV28 to TRBJ2-6; no reliable D call. CDR1 and CDR2 from the germline V gene are MDHEN and SYDVKM. The ends were cut back, 7 bases at V and 3 bases at J, with 10 bases in the middle. The CDR3 covers 14 residues. The part of the CDR3 DNA that was read is TGTGCCAGCAACTTTGCTGGTGGGGCCAACGTC. Translation: CASNFAGGANV. The whole CDR3 protein is CASNFAGGANVLTF.

Worth noting for this clone: The read ends 3 residues before the CDR3 terminus; that terminus is restored from the germline J gene. This sequence joins TRBV4-1 and TRBJ2-3; the match to TRBD2 covers 13 bases. Trimming at V came to 1 base and at J to 7 bases, leaving 2 bases not matched to a gene. The CDR3 covers 15 residues. Germline V CDR1 and CDR2: MGHRA, YSYEKL. The covered CDR3 bases are TGCGCCAGCAGCCAAGGGGGACTAGCGGGGAATACG. This encodes CASSQGGLAGNT. The complete CDR3 protein is CASSQGGLAGNTQYF.

A word on this clone: The read gets to within 3 residues of the CDR3 end, and the germline J gene fills in the rest. The chain combines TRBV6-4 with TRBJ1-2; 10 bases line up with TRBD1. Germline V gene sequence: CDR1 MRHNA, CDR2 SNTAGT. With 1 base clipped from V and 7 bases from J, the junction kept 3 bases outside the gene matches. This CDR3 region has 14 residues. The CDR3 protein is CASSDWDRGVGYTF. CDR3 DNA, as far as it was read: TGTGCCAGCAGTGACTGGGACAGGGGTGTTGGC.

Of note for this clone: The DNA ends 3 residues before the CDR3 does, and the rest of the CDR3 is filled in from the germline J gene. The chain combines TRBV7-3 with TRBJ2-4, with D tentatively TRBD2 (6 bases). CDR1 SGHTA and CDR2 FQGTGA come from the germline V gene. The CDR3 consists of 14 residues. The part of the CDR3 DNA that was read is TGTGCCAGCAGCCCCGGGCAGGGAGGCTATGGT. It is translated as CASSPGQGGYG. The full CDR3 reads CASSPGQGGYGQYF.

Notes on this clone: Coverage ceases 3 residues before the CDR3 finishes, and the germline J gene fills in the end. This chain uses TRBV5-4 with TRBJ2-4; 9 bases fit TRBD2. From germline, CDR1 is SGHNT and CDR2 YYREEE (reference sequence). There are 12 residues in the CDR3. The CDR3 here is CAGGGAGETQYF. The CDR3 bases that were read are TGTGCCGGCGGGGGGGCCGGAGAGACT.

A word on this clone: At one end, the junction sequence differs from germline, possibly due to a read error. The read finishes 3 residues shy of the CDR3 end, and the germline J gene is used to complete it. This chain links TRBV7-9 with TRBJ2-4; D unresolved. Germline loops: CDR1 SEHNR, CDR2 FQNEAQ (reference sequence). The CDR3 runs 12 residues. The sequenced CDR3 bases are TGTTCCAGCAGTAATACTAACTATGGT. This codes for CSSSNTNYG. In full, the CDR3 is CSSSNTNYGQYF.

Of note for this clone: Mismatch with germline at one junction end may stem from a read error. The read falls 3 residues short of the CDR3 end, and the missing part is taken from the germline J gene. Other DNA sequences in this sample translate to the same CDR3. The rearrangement uses TRBV20-1 and TRBJ1-3; D uncertain. The CDR3 is 16 amino acids. Looked up from germline, CDR1 is DFQATT and CDR2 is SNEGSKA (reference sequence). The CDR3 here is CSARDPRSGHRNTIYF. CDR3 bases read: TGCAGTGCTAGAGATCCACGGTCAGGCCATCGAAACACA.

On this clone itself: The CDR3 is cut off 3 residues early in the read; its end comes from the germline J gene. V is TRBV20-1 and J is TRBJ1-6, with TRBD1 matching over 8 bases. The CDR3 is 14 amino acids. V shed 6 bases, J shed 8 bases, and the junction held 9 bases outside the gene matches. Germline V gene data show CDR1 as DFQATT and CDR2 as SNEGSKA (reference sequence). CDR3 DNA, as far as it was read: TGCAGTGCGCCCGGACAGGGTTTATATTCACCC. Its protein product is CSAPGQGLYSP. The whole CDR3 reads CSAPGQGLYSPLHF.

Turning to this clone: Read coverage stops 3 residues before the CDR3 terminus; the germline J gene supplies the remainder. V gene TRBV2 combines with J gene TRBJ2-4; D ambiguous. The germline V gene encodes CDR1 SNHLY and CDR2 FYNNEI. The CDR3 consists of 11 residues. CDR3 DNA (partial): TGTGCCAGCAGTCCTATTGTGAGT. It translates to CASSPIVS. The CDR3 in its entirety is CASSPIVSQYF.

The CDR3 bases that were read are TGTGCCAGCAGTACCCGGACAGGGGCTCAGCCC. This codes for CASSTRTGAQP. The whole CDR3 sequence is CASSTRTGAQPQHF. The gene calls are TRBV6-2 or TRBV6-3 and TRBJ1-5; 9 bases agree with TRBD1. Read coverage stops 3 residues before the CDR3 terminus; the germline J gene supplies the remainder. CDR3 length equals 14 residues. After removal of 5 bases from V and 6 bases from J, the junction contained 5 bases not matched to a gene. CDR1 and CDR2 from the germline V gene are MNHEY and SVGEGT.

As for this clone: The DNA ends 3 residues before the CDR3 does, and the rest of the CDR3 is filled in from the germline J gene. This chain joins TRBV28 and TRBJ1-2; the match to TRBD1 covers 9 bases. CDR3 length equals 14 residues. V was clipped by 6 bases and J by 4 bases; unmatched bases: 6. Germline V gene lookup returns CDR1 MDHEN and CDR2 SYDVKM. Incomplete CDR3 DNA: TGTGCCAGCAGCCCTCAGACAGGGGGCTATGGC. As protein: CASSPQTGGYG. The full CDR3 reads CASSPQTGGYGYTF.

Regarding this clone: The CDR3 end is not reached by the read, which stops 3 residues before it; the germline J gene fills it in. This chain connects TRBV19 to TRBJ2-4; possibly TRBD1 for D (6 bases). V was cut by 3 bases and J by 5 bases, with 8 bases left in between. This CDR3 region has 13 residues. Germline CDR1 LNHDA, CDR2 SQIVND (reference sequence). CDR3 DNA, as far as it was read: TGTGCCAGTAGTATTGGACAGCAAAACATT. Encoded protein: CASSIGQQNI. From start to end, the CDR3 is CASSIGQQNIQYF.

This CDR3 is CASSLQTLSRGQETQYF. The covered CDR3 bases are TGTGCCAGCTCACTGCAAACTTTGTCCCGAGGGCAAGAGACC. This chain joins TRBV18 and TRBJ2-5; perhaps TRBD2 as D (5 bases). The DNA ends 3 residues before the CDR3 does, and the rest of the CDR3 is filled in from the germline J gene. The CDR3 loop spans 17 amino acids. V lost 4 bases and J 2 bases, leaving 20 bases between the germline ends. The germline CDR1 and CDR2 sequences are KGHSH and LQKENI.

In regard to this clone: The observed sequence ends 3 residues before the CDR3 terminus, with the missing tail filled in from the germline J gene. V is TRBV20-1 and J is TRBJ2-3, with 14 positions matching TRBD2. This CDR3 has 19 residues. Per germline, CDR1 DFQATT and CDR2 SNEGSKA (reference sequence). J lost 0 bases, V lost 3 bases, and 11 bases had no gene match. The CDR3 protein is CSARGAPGLAGVSTDTQYF. The part of the CDR3 DNA that was read is TGCAGTGCTAGGGGGGCACCGGGACTAGCGGGGGTCAGCACAGATACG.

As to this clone: The missing CDR3 end, 3 residues past where the read stops, is filled in from the germline J gene. This chain links TRBV5-4 with TRBJ1-1; D ambiguous. The CDR3 consists of 15 residues. V was trimmed by 4 bases and J by 1 base, leaving 14 bases between them. Per the germline V gene, CDR1 is SGHNT and CDR2 is YYREEE (reference sequence). The covered CDR3 bases are TGTGCCAGCAGCCGCGCGGGCGTCTCGAACACTGAA. Translation: CASSRAGVSNTE. Given in full, the CDR3 is CASSRAGVSNTEAFF.

The CDR3 sequence is CASSSSNGDTQYF. The part of the CDR3 DNA that was read is TGTGCCAGCAGTTCCTCAAACGGAGATACG. The chain employs TRBV28 and TRBJ2-3; no definite D call. The CDR3 end lies 3 residues beyond the end of the read and is filled in from the germline J gene. This CDR3 comprises 13 residues. V lost 4 bases, J lost 5 bases, and 10 bases lay in between. From germline, CDR1 is MDHEN and CDR2 SYDVKM.

The sequenced part of the CDR3 DNA is TGCAGTGCCCCCCGGGCTGGCGGGGCAGAGACC. Translation: CSAPRAGGAET. The entire CDR3 is CSAPRAGGAETQYF. The chain carries TRBV20-1 and TRBJ2-5; D might be TRBD2 (6 bases). The read ends 3 residues shy of where the CDR3 ends; the end is completed using the germline J gene. V was pared by 6 bases and J by 4 bases, with 18 bases between. Per the germline V gene, CDR1 is DFQATT and CDR2 is SNEGSKA (reference sequence). The CDR3 spans 14 residues.